Listed below are T cell receptor beta chains from one sample, sequenced in a study of neoadjuvant anti-PD-1 for oral cavity cancer. The table came from immunoSEQ multiplex PCR; TCRdb's copy has only in-frame clones and leaves some out. Found here are about 10,000 clones, around 62% of them singletons; the top ten hold around 7.8%. Source: tumor tissue, taken after nivolumab (anti-PD-1) treatment. Source of these receptors: a person aged 35 to 85 with oral cavity squamous cell carcinoma. The CDR3 runs from the conserved cysteine through the conserved F or W. A D gene is named only where the DNA matches it firmly. Clone size is stated in some rows and not others, as once, few, many or a class when expanded.

V gene: TRBV19; D gene: TRBD2; clone size: NA; J gene: TRBJ2-1; CDR3 DNA: TGTGCCAGTAGTCTGGGAGGACTAGCGATGGATGAGCAGTTCTTC; CDR3 protein: CASSLGGLAMDEQFF
V gene: TRBV5-1; D gene: TRBD1; clone size: NA; J gene: TRBJ2-3; CDR3 DNA: TGCGCCAGCAGCTTGGCCCAGGACAGGGGGAATACGCAGTATTTT; CDR3 protein: CASSLAQDRGNTQYF
V gene: TRBV29-1; D gene: NA; clone size: few; J gene: TRBJ1-1; CDR3 DNA: TGCAGCGTTGAGTGGGAGACGAACACTGAAGCTTTCTTT; CDR3 protein: CSVEWETNTEAFF
V gene: TRBV2; D gene: TRBD2; clone size: medium-sized; J gene: TRBJ2-5; CDR3 DNA: TGTGCCAGCCGGCCTCTGGGGCGGGAGGATGGCGAGACCCAGTACTTC; CDR3 protein: CASRPLGREDGETQYF
V gene: TRBV10-2; D gene: NA; clone size: NA; J gene: TRBJ2-2; CDR3 DNA: TGCGCCAGCCTTGGGCAGGGAGGTCCCACCGGGGAGCTGTTTTTT; CDR3 protein: CASLGQGGPTGELFF
V gene: TRBV7-8; D gene: NA; clone size: NA; J gene: TRBJ2-5; CDR3 DNA: TGTGCCAGCAGCTCTCAGGGGTCTTCGGAGACCCAGTACTTC; CDR3 protein: CASSSQGSSETQYF
V gene: TRBV9; D gene: NA; clone size: once; J gene: TRBJ2-1; CDR3 DNA: TGTGCCAGCAGCCCTATCGCGACTAGAAATGAGCAGTTCTTC; CDR3 protein: CASSPIATRNEQFF
V gene: TRBV6-1; D gene: NA; clone size: NA; J gene: TRBJ1-5; CDR3 DNA: TGTGCCAGCAGTGAAGTGGGACGAAGGGGAAGAAATCAGCCCCAGCATTTT; CDR3 protein: CASSEVGRRGRNQPQHF
V gene: TRBV18; D gene: TRBD2; clone size: few; J gene: TRBJ2-3; CDR3 DNA: TGTGCCAGCTCACCGACCGGGACTAGCGGCACAGATACGCAGTATTTT; CDR3 protein: CASSPTGTSGTDTQYF
V gene: TRBV18; D gene: NA; clone size: NA; J gene: TRBJ1-1; CDR3 DNA: TGTGCCAGCTCACCACAGCATTTAAATGAAGCTTTCTTT; CDR3 protein: CASSPQHLNEAFF
V gene: TRBV6-4; D gene: TRBD2; clone size: NA; J gene: TRBJ2-1; CDR3 DNA: TGTGCCAGCAGTGCGGGGGGCTCCTACAATGAGCAGTTCTTC; CDR3 protein: CASSAGGSYNEQFF
V gene: TRBV30; D gene: NA; clone size: few; J gene: TRBJ1-4; CDR3 DNA: TGTGCCATCTATGACAGGTCGGGAAAACTGTTTTTT; CDR3 protein: CAIYDRSGKLFF
V gene: TRBV7-2; D gene: TRBD1; clone size: NA; J gene: TRBJ1-5; CDR3 DNA: TGTGCCAGCAGCTTAACAGGGGTTAGCAATCAGCCCCAGCATTTT; CDR3 protein: CASSLTGVSNQPQHF
V gene: TRBV7-6; D gene: NA; clone size: NA; J gene: TRBJ1-6; CDR3 DNA: TGTGCCAGCAGCTTAGGAGGGCTTGGTTCACCCCTCCACTTT; CDR3 protein: CASSLGGLGSPLHF
V gene: TRBV9; D gene: TRBD1; clone size: NA; J gene: TRBJ2-2; CDR3 DNA: TGTGCCAGCAGCTCACCGGGACAGGGGATCGGGGAGCTGTTTTTT; CDR3 protein: CASSSPGQGIGELFF
V gene: TRBV7-8; D gene: NA; clone size: NA; J gene: TRBJ2-5; CDR3 DNA: TGTGCCAGCAGTGGACTGGGCCAAGAGACCCAGTACTTC; CDR3 protein: CASSGLGQETQYF
V gene: TRBV29-1; D gene: NA; clone size: NA; J gene: TRBJ1-3; CDR3 DNA: TGCAGCGCCGCATCAAGTTCTGGAAACACCATATATTTT; CDR3 protein: CSAASSSGNTIYF
V gene: TRBV5-1; D gene: TRBD1; clone size: once; J gene: TRBJ1-4; CDR3 DNA: TGCGCCAGCAGCCCGACAGGGAGGAATGAAAAACTGTTTTTT; CDR3 protein: CASSPTGRNEKLFF
V gene: TRBV5-1; D gene: TRBD1; clone size: NA; J gene: TRBJ1-6; CDR3 DNA: TGCGCCAGCAGCGGATCGGGACAGGGGAGTAATTCACCCCTCCACTTT; CDR3 protein: CASSGSGQGSNSPLHF
V gene: TRBV5-6; D gene: TRBD1; clone size: NA; J gene: TRBJ1-5; CDR3 DNA: TGTGCCAGCAGCTCGACAGGGGGTCAGCCCCAGCATTTT; CDR3 protein: CASSSTGGQPQHF
V gene: TRBV4-1; D gene: TRBD2; clone size: NA; J gene: TRBJ2-3; CDR3 DNA: TGCGCCAGCAGCCTCCGGAAGGCTAGCGGCACTAGCACAGATACGCAGTATTTT; CDR3 protein: CASSLRKASGTSTDTQYF
V gene: TRBV20-1; D gene: NA; clone size: few; J gene: TRBJ1-2; CDR3 DNA: TGCAGTGCTTTTCAGTATGGCTACACCTTC; CDR3 protein: CSAFQYGYTF
V gene: TRBV10-2; D gene: TRBD2; clone size: NA; J gene: TRBJ2-1; CDR3 DNA: TGCGCCACAATGCGGGGGGGAGCCTACAATGAGCAGTTCTTC; CDR3 protein: CATMRGGAYNEQFF
V gene: TRBV19; D gene: NA; clone size: NA; J gene: TRBJ1-5; CDR3 DNA: TGTGCCAGTAGTCCCGACAGACACGTTAGCAATCAGCCCCAGCATTTT; CDR3 protein: CASSPDRHVSNQPQHF
V gene: TRBV7-3; D gene: TRBD1; clone size: NA; J gene: TRBJ2-7; CDR3 DNA: TGTGCCAGCAGCCCCCAGGACAGGGGACTCAACGAGCAGTACTTC; CDR3 protein: CASSPQDRGLNEQYF
V gene: TRBV18; D gene: TRBD2; clone size: NA; J gene: TRBJ2-3; CDR3 DNA: TGTGCCAGCTCCCCCGGATGGACTAGCGGGGGGGCAGATACGCAGTATTTT; CDR3 protein: CASSPGWTSGGADTQYF
V gene: TRBV19; D gene: TRBD1; clone size: NA; J gene: TRBJ2-1; CDR3 DNA: TGTGCCAGTAGTAGACAGGGGACCCCTCCCTACAATGAGCAGTTCTTC; CDR3 protein: CASSRQGTPPYNEQFF
V gene: TRBV7-9; D gene: TRBD1; clone size: few; J gene: TRBJ1-3; CDR3 DNA: TGTGCCAGCAGCGCGACAGGGGGCTCTGGAAACACCATATATTTT; CDR3 protein: CASSATGGSGNTIYF
V gene: TRBV5-6; D gene: NA; clone size: NA; J gene: TRBJ1-2; CDR3 DNA: TGTGCCAGCAACAACGGGGGGGTGCTGCCTAACTATGGCTACACCTTC; CDR3 protein: CASNNGGVLPNYGYTF
V gene: TRBV29-1; D gene: TRBD2; clone size: few; J gene: TRBJ2-7; CDR3 DNA: TGCAGCGTTGACCGGGGACTAGCGGGAGTCTCCTACGAGCAGTACTTC; CDR3 protein: CSVDRGLAGVSYEQYF
V gene: TRBV6-5; D gene: NA; clone size: NA; J gene: TRBJ1-5; CDR3 DNA: TGTGCCAGCACCAACGGGGGTAATCAGCCCCAGCATTTT; CDR3 protein: CASTNGGNQPQHF
V gene: TRBV6-5; D gene: TRBD2; clone size: NA; J gene: TRBJ2-1; CDR3 DNA: TGTGCCAGCAGCTCCGGGACTAGCGTCCCTGAGCAGTTCTTC; CDR3 protein: CASSSGTSVPEQFF
V gene: TRBV6-6; D gene: NA; clone size: NA; J gene: TRBJ1-2; CDR3 DNA: TGTGCCAGCAGTTACCGGACAAACTATGGCTACACCTTC; CDR3 protein: CASSYRTNYGYTF
V gene: TRBV29-1; D gene: NA; clone size: NA; J gene: TRBJ1-1; CDR3 DNA: TGCAGCGTTGGGGGCGGGGGCAACACTGAAGCTTTCTTT; CDR3 protein: CSVGGGGNTEAFF
V gene: TRBV27; D gene: TRBD1; clone size: large; J gene: TRBJ2-2; CDR3 DNA: TGTGCCAGCAGTTTAGCCCTAGACAGGGGCCACAACACCGGGGAGCTGTTTTTT; CDR3 protein: CASSLALDRGHNTGELFF
V gene: TRBV5-1; D gene: TRBD2; clone size: NA; J gene: TRBJ2-1; CDR3 DNA: TGCGCCAGCGGTGCCGGAGGGACTAGTAACGAGCAGTTCTTC; CDR3 protein: CASGAGGTSNEQFF
V gene: TRBV19; D gene: NA; clone size: medium-sized; J gene: TRBJ1-5; CDR3 DNA: TGTGCCAGCCTCGGGACCGCTAGTTTTGGGCCCCAGCATTTT; CDR3 protein: CASLGTASFGPQHF
V gene: TRBV5-5; D gene: NA; clone size: once; J gene: TRBJ1-2; CDR3 DNA: TGTGCCAGCAGCTTGGCCAGGGGCCCCTATGGCTACACCTTC; CDR3 protein: CASSLARGPYGYTF
V gene: TRBV18; D gene: NA; clone size: NA; J gene: TRBJ2-7; CDR3 DNA: TGTGCCAGCTCACCACCAACTGACAGGTTCAAGCAGTACTTC; CDR3 protein: CASSPPTDRFKQYF
V gene: TRBV7-3; D gene: NA; clone size: NA; J gene: TRBJ2-5; CDR3 DNA: TGTGCCAGCAGCTCCCAGGGTAGGGAACAAGAGACCCAGTACTTC; CDR3 protein: CASSSQGREQETQYF
V gene: TRBV4-2; D gene: NA; clone size: NA; J gene: TRBJ1-1; CDR3 DNA: TGTGCCAGCAGACAAGAGGGGAGCGACAGGGAAGCTTTCTTT; CDR3 protein: CASRQEGSDREAFF
V gene: TRBV5-6; D gene: NA; clone size: few; J gene: TRBJ2-7; CDR3 DNA: TGTGCCAGCAGCCCCAGACTGTTGAGCTCCTACGAGCAGTACTTC; CDR3 protein: CASSPRLLSSYEQYF
V gene: TRBV5-1; D gene: NA; clone size: once; J gene: TRBJ1-1; CDR3 DNA: TGCGCCAGCAGCCCAGGGGCAGGGCGGGGGGTCTCTGAAGCTTTCTTT; CDR3 protein: CASSPGAGRGVSEAFF
V gene: TRBV5-1; D gene: TRBD1; clone size: NA; J gene: TRBJ1-4; CDR3 DNA: TGCGCCAGCAGCTTTGGGACAGGGGGAAATGAAAAACTGTTTTTT; CDR3 protein: CASSFGTGGNEKLFF
V gene: TRBV6-1; D gene: NA; clone size: NA; J gene: TRBJ2-1; CDR3 DNA: TGTGCCAGCAGTGCACATGGGGATTACAATGAGCAGTTCTTC; CDR3 protein: CASSAHGDYNEQFF
V gene: TRBV27; D gene: TRBD2; clone size: NA; J gene: TRBJ2-7; CDR3 DNA: TGTGCCAGCAGTCCTAGCGGGGGCTCCTACGAGCAGTACTTC; CDR3 protein: CASSPSGGSYEQYF
V gene: TRBV19; D gene: TRBD1; clone size: NA; J gene: TRBJ1-1; CDR3 DNA: TGTGCCAGTAGTACCCCCAGAGGGGGCGAAGCTTTCTTT; CDR3 protein: CASSTPRGGEAFF
V gene: TRBV12-5; D gene: TRBD1; clone size: NA; J gene: TRBJ2-3; CDR3 DNA: TGTGCTAGTGGTTTGGTACTGGTAACCGGGACAGGAGTTACAGATACGCAGTATTTT; CDR3 protein: CASGLVLVTGTGVTDTQYF
V gene: TRBV5-1; D gene: NA; clone size: NA; J gene: TRBJ1-1; CDR3 DNA: TGCGCCAGCAGCTTGTTGGGTGGCACTGAAGCTTTCTTT; CDR3 protein: CASSLLGGTEAFF
V gene: TRBV28; D gene: TRBD2; clone size: NA; J gene: TRBJ2-3; CDR3 DNA: TGTGCCAGCAGGCTAACACCGGGGGGTCCAGCGGGGCCTGGGGGAGATACGCAGTATTTT; CDR3 protein: CASRLTPGGPAGPGGDTQYF
V gene: TRBV27; D gene: TRBD1; clone size: few; J gene: TRBJ1-6; CDR3 DNA: TGTGCCAGCAGTCCAAATGCAGGGGGTGGCAATTCACCCCTCCACTTT; CDR3 protein: CASSPNAGGGNSPLHF
V gene: TRBV19; D gene: TRBD1; clone size: NA; J gene: TRBJ1-6; CDR3 DNA: TGTGCCAGTAGTCGGACAGGGGACCATAATTCACCCCTCCACTTT; CDR3 protein: CASSRTGDHNSPLHF
V gene: TRBV19; D gene: NA; clone size: NA; J gene: TRBJ2-7; CDR3 DNA: TGTGCCAGTAGTCTTGACGGGGGACGGGAGCAGTACTTC; CDR3 protein: CASSLDGGREQYF
V gene: TRBV19; D gene: NA; clone size: NA; J gene: TRBJ1-1; CDR3 DNA: TGTGCCAGTACCTCAGGTGGCAGTATGAACACTGAAGCTTTCTTT; CDR3 protein: CASTSGGSMNTEAFF
V gene: TRBV30; D gene: TRBD1; clone size: NA; J gene: TRBJ2-7; CDR3 DNA: TGTGCCTGGAGGGGGACAGGGGGCTACGAGCAGTACTTC; CDR3 protein: CAWRGTGGYEQYF
V gene: TRBV29-1; D gene: NA; clone size: NA; J gene: TRBJ2-2; CDR3 DNA: TGCAGCACCGTTTCCGCGGGTAACACCGGGGAGCTGTTTTTT; CDR3 protein: CSTVSAGNTGELFF
V gene: TRBV29-1; D gene: TRBD1; clone size: NA; J gene: TRBJ2-7; CDR3 DNA: TGCAGCGTTTACAGGGGGAACTACGAGCAGTACTTC; CDR3 protein: CSVYRGNYEQYF
V gene: TRBV7-8; D gene: TRBD2; clone size: NA; J gene: TRBJ2-3; CDR3 DNA: TGTGCCAGCAGCTTATGGACTAGCGGGTCCACAGATACGCAGTATTTT; CDR3 protein: CASSLWTSGSTDTQYF
V gene: TRBV28; D gene: NA; clone size: NA; J gene: TRBJ2-7; CDR3 DNA: TGTGCCAGCAGTTTAACCCTAGAGTTCTACGAGCAGTACTTC; CDR3 protein: CASSLTLEFYEQYF
V gene: TRBV5-1; D gene: NA; clone size: few; J gene: TRBJ2-3; CDR3 DNA: TGCGCCAGCGGGGAAGTCAACACAGATACGCAGTATTTT; CDR3 protein: CASGEVNTDTQYF